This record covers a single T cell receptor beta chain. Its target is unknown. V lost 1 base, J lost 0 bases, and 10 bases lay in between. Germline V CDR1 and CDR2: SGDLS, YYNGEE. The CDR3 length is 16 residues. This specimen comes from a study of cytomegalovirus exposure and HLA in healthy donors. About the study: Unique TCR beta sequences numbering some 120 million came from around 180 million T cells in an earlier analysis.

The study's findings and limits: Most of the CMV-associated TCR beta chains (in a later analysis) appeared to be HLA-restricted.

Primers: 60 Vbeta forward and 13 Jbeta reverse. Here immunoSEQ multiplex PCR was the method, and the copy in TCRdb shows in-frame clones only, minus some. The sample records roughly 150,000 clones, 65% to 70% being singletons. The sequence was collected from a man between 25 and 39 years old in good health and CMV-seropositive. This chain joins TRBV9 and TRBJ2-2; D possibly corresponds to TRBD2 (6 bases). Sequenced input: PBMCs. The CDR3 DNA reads TGTGCCAGCAGCGTAACCCGGACTACGAACACCGGGGAGCTGTTTTTT. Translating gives CASSVTRTTNTGELFF.